The following is a T cell receptor beta chain sequence with its context. Its antigen is currently unknown. Profiled with immunoSEQ multiplex PCR; TCRdb holds only in-frame clones, not every one. The sample shows around 9,100 clones, more than 65% of them seen only once. This CDR3 is built from 15 residues. With 2 bases removed from V and 6 bases from J, the gap between germline ends came to 11 bases. Germline V CDR1 and CDR2: SGHTA, FQGNSA. The time point: recipient sample about 28 days before transplant, after cytoreduction. Blood collection times were about day -28 and days 30, 100, 180 posttransplant. This specimen comes from a study of T cell clonotyping in hematopoietic cell transplantation. Across the whole study: Recipient samples before transplant were obtained post-cytoreduction. Study-level results: Broader posttransplant TCR repertoire diversity was predicted by graft donor and pretransplant recipient Inverse Simpson Index values.

This sequence originates from a man in his sixties with acute myeloid leukemia. Some clones in this sample may be carry-over from other donors' samples. The rearrangement links TRBV7-2 to TRBJ1-6, with D uncertain. The sequencing used peripheral blood mononuclear cells, collected before stem cell transplant. The CDR3 loop is CASSLLAVPNSPLHF. CDR3 nucleotides: TGTGCCAGCAGCTTACTGGCAGTCCCTAATTCACCCCTCCACTTT.